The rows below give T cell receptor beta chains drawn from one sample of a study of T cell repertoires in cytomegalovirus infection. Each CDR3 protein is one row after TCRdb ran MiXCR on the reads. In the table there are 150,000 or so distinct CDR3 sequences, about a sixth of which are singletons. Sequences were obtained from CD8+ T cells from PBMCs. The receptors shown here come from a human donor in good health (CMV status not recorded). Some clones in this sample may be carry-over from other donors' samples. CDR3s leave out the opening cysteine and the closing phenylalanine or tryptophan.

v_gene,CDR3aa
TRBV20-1,SARDTRDAHNQPQH
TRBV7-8,ASSLPGQGIYEQY
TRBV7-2,ASSLARDRGEAF
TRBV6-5,ASSYRLKETQY
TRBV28,ASNQRWAAGHTFEQY
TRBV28,ASIQPPGGNTGELF
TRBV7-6,ASSPRQGMDDSPLH
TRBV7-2,ASSLNRGGAPPGNIQY
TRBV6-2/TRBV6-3,ASSYLQTNTFYNEQF
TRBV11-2,ASSSTGTSGFTGELF
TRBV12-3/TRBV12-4,ASSYGREAF
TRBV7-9,ASSPQQGTGELF
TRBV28,ASSLRGTGAYEQY
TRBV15,ATTPGLANHEQF
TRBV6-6,ASSTPGLAGSLEQF
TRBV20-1,SARGVAGWYNEQF
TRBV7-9,ASSALAGAGNYGYT
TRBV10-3,AISESSGVSYEQY
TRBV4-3,ASSLSGTSGSFA
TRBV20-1,SARLADGETEAF
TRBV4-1,ASSYRVANQPQH
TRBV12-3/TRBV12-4,ASSFVRPGPRGTQY
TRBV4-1,ASSQTDSSNQPQH
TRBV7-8,ASSSGGSGINEQF
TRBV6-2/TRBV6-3,ASSPGRESYNEQF
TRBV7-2,ASSRRDRLH
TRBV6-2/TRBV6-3,ASSYRQDSYNEQF
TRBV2,ASSERTGTQPQH
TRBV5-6,ASSLGIGEQY